The rows below give T cell receptor beta chains drawn from one sample of a study of cytomegalovirus exposure and HLA in healthy donors. Assay used: immunoSEQ multiplex PCR; TCRdb lists only in-frame clones, some missing. The sample comprises about 120,000 clones, roughly four fifths of which are singletons, and about 1.8% rests with the top ten. Sequencing was done on a sample of PBMCs. The origin of the receptors is a man aged 35-49 years in good health and CMV-seronegative. CDR3s include the opening cysteine and the closing phenylalanine or tryptophan. D genes are given only for firm matches. Expanded clones are given a class, and other clones once, few, many or no size at all.

j_call clone_size d_call v_call cdr3_nt cdr3_aa
TRBJ1-1 - - TRBV6-1 TGTGCCAGCAGCGCGGGGGGATATGGGGACACTGAAGCTTTCTTT CASSAGGYGDTEAFF
TRBJ2-7 once TRBD2 TRBV5-6 TGTGCCAGCAGCTCCTCTAGCGGGAGTAACGAGCAGTACTTC CASSSSSGSNEQYF
TRBJ1-2 few - TRBV5-1 TGCGCCAGCAGCTTGGGGCAGGGCCACGGTGGCTACACCTTC CASSLGQGHGGYTF
TRBJ1-2 - - TRBV4-1 TGCGCCAGCAGCCAAGTCGGCGGGTATGGCTACACCTTC CASSQVGGYGYTF
TRBJ1-2 - - TRBV6-6 TGTGCCAGCAGTCCCTCGCGCGGGGGGCCATATGGCTACACCTTC CASSPSRGGPYGYTF
TRBJ2-1 - - TRBV5-1 TGCGCCAGCAGCTTGGGGACTCAAACCTACAATGAGCAGTTCTTC CASSLGTQTYNEQFF
TRBJ1-6 - - TRBV30 TGTGCCTGGAGTGTACTGTCGAATATACGGTATGATTCACCCCTCCACTTT CAWSVLSNIRYDSPLHF
TRBJ1-1 - - TRBV5-1 TGCGCCAGCAGCTTGCGCAGGATGAACACTGAAGCTTTCTTT CASSLRRMNTEAFF
TRBJ2-5 - - TRBV30 TGTGCCTTCAGGGGTCTCGAAGAGACCCAGTACTTC CAFRGLEETQYF
TRBJ1-4 - - TRBV28 TGTGCCAGCAGTTTGTTATTAGGAGGGTATCTTAATGAAAAACTGTTTTTT CASSLLLGGYLNEKLFF
TRBJ2-1 - - TRBV5-1 TGCGCCAGCAGCTTGGCTGGGAGCTCCTACAATGAGCAGTTCTTC CASSLAGSSYNEQFF
TRBJ2-1 few TRBD2 TRBV5-1 TGCGCCAGCAGCTCGGGGACTAGAACTAGCTCCTACAATGAGCAGTTCTTC CASSSGTRTSSYNEQFF
TRBJ1-5 medium-sized - TRBV28 TGTGCCAGCAGTTTACAAGTCGAGGGCAATCAGCCCCAGCATTTT CASSLQVEGNQPQHF
TRBJ1-3 - - TRBV28 TGTGCCAGCAACCTTAGGAGGACTGGAAACACCATATATTTT CASNLRRTGNTIYF
TRBJ1-5 - - TRBV4-2 TGTGCCAGCAGCCAAGATTACGCGGATAATCAGCCCCAGCATTTT CASSQDYADNQPQHF
TRBJ2-4 - - TRBV6-6 TGTGCCAGCAGTTACTCCAGGGACATTCAGTACTTC CASSYSRDIQYF
TRBJ1-1 - - TRBV30 TGTGCCTGGAGCAGAACAGGGCTAGCTTTCTTT CAWSRTGLAFF
TRBJ1-6 - - TRBV6-6 TGTGCCAGCAGTTCGCTAAATTCACCCCTCCACTTT CASSSLNSPLHF
TRBJ1-2 - - TRBV30 TGTGCCTGGAGTGAGCGGGCAGGGCTAGTCTATGGCTACACCTTC CAWSERAGLVYGYTF
TRBJ1-1 - TRBD1 TRBV12-5 TGTGCTAGTGGTTCAGGGGACAGTGGGACTGAAGCTTTCTTT CASGSGDSGTEAFF
TRBJ1-2 once TRBD1 TRBV6-5 TGTGCCAGCGGCTTTCGGGACAGGGTAGGATATGGCTACACCTTC CASGFRDRVGYGYTF
TRBJ1-5 once TRBD1 TRBV19 TGTGCCACCACAGGACAGGGGGTACAGCCCCAGCATTTT CATTGQGVQPQHF
TRBJ2-7 - TRBD1 TRBV28 TGTGCCAGCACTTCCACCCGGACAGGATATTTCTACGAGCAGTACTTC CASTSTRTGYFYEQYF
TRBJ2-7 - TRBD1 TRBV6-5 TGTGCCAGCAGCCGGACAGGGGGCGGCGAGCAGTACTTC CASSRTGGGEQYF
TRBJ1-5 - - TRBV6-4 TGTGCCAGCGCAGGGGAACTCAATCAGCCCCAGCATTTT CASAGELNQPQHF